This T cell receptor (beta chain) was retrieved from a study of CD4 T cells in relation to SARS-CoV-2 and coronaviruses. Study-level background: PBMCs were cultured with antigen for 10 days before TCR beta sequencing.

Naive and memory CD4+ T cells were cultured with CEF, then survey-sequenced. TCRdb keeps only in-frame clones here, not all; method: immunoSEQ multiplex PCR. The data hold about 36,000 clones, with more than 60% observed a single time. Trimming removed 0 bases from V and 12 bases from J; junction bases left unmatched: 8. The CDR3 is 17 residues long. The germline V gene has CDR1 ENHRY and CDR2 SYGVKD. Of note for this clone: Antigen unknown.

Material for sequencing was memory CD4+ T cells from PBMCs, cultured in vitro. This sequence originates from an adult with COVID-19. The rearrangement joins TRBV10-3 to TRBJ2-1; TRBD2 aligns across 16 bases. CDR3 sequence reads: CAISESTGTSGRARQFF. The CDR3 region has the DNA TGTGCCATCAGTGAGTCGACTGGGACTAGCGGGAGGGCTAGGCAGTTCTTC.